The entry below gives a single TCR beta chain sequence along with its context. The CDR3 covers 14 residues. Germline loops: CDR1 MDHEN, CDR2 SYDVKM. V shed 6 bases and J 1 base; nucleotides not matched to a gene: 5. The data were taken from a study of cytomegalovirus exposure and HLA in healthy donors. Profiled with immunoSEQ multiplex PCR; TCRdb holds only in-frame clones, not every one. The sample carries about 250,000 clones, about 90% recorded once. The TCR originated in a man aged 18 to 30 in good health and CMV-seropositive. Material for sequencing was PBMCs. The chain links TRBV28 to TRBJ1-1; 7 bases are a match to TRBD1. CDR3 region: CASRPQGKNTEAFF. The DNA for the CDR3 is TGTGCCAGCAGGCCACAGGGGAAGAACACTGAAGCTTTCTTT.